Presented here are 31 T cell receptor beta chains from one specimen sequenced in a study of CD8 T cells in ankylosing spondylitis. Study-wide results and caveats: The study identified a TCR beta motif of several highly homologous variants that appeared characteristic of ankylosing spondylitis blood.

No antigens are known for them. Each CDR3 protein is one row after TCRdb ran MiXCR on the 5' RACE reads. The table has approximately 400,000 distinct CDR3 sequences, roughly 26% seen once; the top ten hold 0.89%. Sequencing was performed on blood, either unsorted or a sorted T cell fraction (not recorded which). Receptors were obtained from a male donor with ankylosing spondylitis.

This clonotype was counted between two and nine times. The genes are TRBV15 and TRBJ2-5; the match to TRBD2 covers 10 bases. The length of the CDR3 is 14 residues. Germline V CDR1 and CDR2: LNHNV, YYDKDF (reference sequence). V was pared by 0 bases and J by 13 bases, with 8 bases of the junction left unmatched. CDR3: CATSRDLSGRARYF. The CDR3, as DNA: TGTGCCACCAGCAGAGATCTGAGCGGGAGGGCCCGGTACTTC.

The chain carries TRBV30 and TRBJ1-1; D not resolved. From germline, CDR1 is GTSNPN and CDR2 SVGIG (reference sequence). The CDR3 is 13 amino acids. The germline V and J ends were trimmed by 4 bases and 10 bases, with 19 bases remaining between them. CDR3: CAWNQLGTSTAFF. CDR3 DNA sequence: TGTGCCTGGAACCAGTTAGGAACTTCAACAGCTTTCTTT.

This clonotype appeared a few times. CDR3 bases: TGTGCCATCAGTGAGTCGTGGACAGGGGGATTGAAGAGAGGACAGCCCCAGCATTTT. Its protein is CAISESWTGGLKRGQPQHF. The chain couples TRBV10-3 to TRBJ1-5; 10 bases fit TRBD1. Per germline, CDR1 ENHRY and CDR2 SYGVKD. V trimming: 0 bases; J trimming: 7 bases; junction bases outside the gene matches: 15. The CDR3 sequence is 19 residues long.

The V and J genes are TRBV6-5 and TRBJ2-7; D is possibly TRBD2 (6 bases). The germline V gene encodes CDR1 MNHEY and CDR2 SVGAGI. Trimming removed 3 bases from V and 0 bases from J, with 12 bases in between. This CDR3 comprises 15 residues. The CDR3 DNA reads TGTGCCAGCAGTTATACCCCGGGAGACTCCTACGAGCAGTACTTC. It specifies CASSYTPGDSYEQYF.

This clonotype showed up many times. The chain joins TRBV29-1 to TRBJ2-2, with 9 bases fitting TRBD2. Germline trimming cut 5 bases from V and 3 bases from J; bases unmatched to any gene: 4. The CDR3 totals 14 residues. Germline CDR1 is SQVTM and CDR2 is ANQGSEA. The CDR3 loop is CSVPSGRHTGELFF. The CDR3 DNA sequence: TGCAGCGTTCCCAGCGGGAGGCACACCGGGGAGCTGTTTTTT.

There are a few counts of this clonotype. J is TRBJ2-5 and V is TRBV4-2; TRBD2 matches 10 bases. The CDR3 spans 15 residues. Germline CDR1 is LGHNA and CDR2 is YNFKEQ. V shed 1 base and J 5 bases; nucleotides not matched to a gene: 4. CDR3 in DNA: TGTGCCAGCAGCCAAGCTAGCGGGAGAAGGGAGACCCAGTACTTC. Protein sequence: CASSQASGRRETQYF.

The sample holds a few counts of this clonotype. The V gene is TRBV6-6, the J gene TRBJ1-3; no definite D call. From germline, CDR1 is MNHNY and CDR2 SVGAGI (reference sequence). V lost 6 bases, J lost 4 bases, and 10 bases lay in between. The CDR3 runs 13 residues. CDR3 bases: TGTGCCAGCAGCGCCTTGACCGGAAACACCATATATTTT. Its translation: CASSALTGNTIYF.

The chain has TRBV10-3 and TRBJ2-1, with TRBD2 matching 7 bases. The CDR3 contains 15 residues. V shed 10 bases and J 4 bases; nucleotides not matched to a gene: 13. Per the germline V gene, CDR1 is ENHRY and CDR2 is SYGVKD. The CDR3 DNA sequence: TGTGCCAGCTGCCGCGGGCTAGCGGAGTACAATGAGCAGTTCTTC. It codes for CASCRGLAEYNEQFF.

This clonotype was observed once. V usage is TRBV30 and J usage is TRBJ2-3; tentatively, D is TRBD1 (5 bases). This CDR3 has 16 residues. Trimming shortened V by 2 bases and J by 1 base, and 16 bases separated the two germline ends. Germline V gene sequence: CDR1 GTSNPN, CDR2 SVGIG (reference sequence). In nucleotides, the CDR3 is TGTGCCTGGAGTAGTATAAGGGGCTGGGGCACAGATACGCAGTATTTT. Encoded protein: CAWSSIRGWGTDTQYF.

This clonotype was seen a few times. The rearrangement links TRBV21-1 to TRBJ1-4. TRBV21-1 is an annotated pseudogene. The CDR3 runs 13 residues. The CDR3 region is CASSKVHPEKLFF. CDR3 bases: TGTGCCAGCAGCAAAGTACACCCTGAAAAACTGTTTTTT.

This clonotype was counted between two and nine times. The CDR3 region is CASSGVSGNQPQHF. In DNA, the CDR3 is TGTGCCAGCAGTGGGGTATCGGGCAATCAGCCCCAGCATTTT. This sequence joins TRBV2 and TRBJ1-5; D not resolved. V lost 4 bases and J lost 2, with 9 bases in between. Germline assignment: CDR1 SNHLY and CDR2 FYNNEI. This CDR3 contains 14 residues.

The chain has TRBV10-3 and TRBJ2-3, with D possibly TRBD2 on 6 matching bases. Deletions cut 4 bases from V and 2 bases from J, with 16 bases between. CDR1 ENHRY and CDR2 SYGVKD come from the germline V gene. The CDR3 has 16 amino acids. The CDR3 loop reads CAISVGAGTYTDTQYF. The CDR3 coding sequence is TGTGCCATCAGTGTGGGAGCGGGCACATACACAGATACGCAGTATTTT.

This clonotype has more than one count but fewer than ten. V usage is TRBV20-1 and J usage is TRBJ1-3; 7 bases are a match to TRBD1. The CDR3 covers 14 residues. Trimming took 2 bases from V and 2 from J; bases not matched to a gene: 3. Germline V gene sequence: CDR1 DFQATT, CDR2 SNEGSKA (reference sequence). CDR3 amino acids: CSARNDRAGNTIYF. The DNA for the CDR3 is TGCAGTGCTAGAAACGACAGGGCTGGAAACACCATATATTTT.

A few counts support this clonotype. The rearrangement links TRBV15 to TRBJ2-1, with TRBD1 as a possible D gene (6 bases). Between the trimmed V and J ends, which lost 5 bases and 7 bases, there was a span of 9 bases. Looked up from germline, CDR1 is LNHNV and CDR2 is YYDKDF (reference sequence). The CDR3 has 12 residues. The CDR3 loop reads CATSAQGNEQFF. CDR3 bases: TGTGCCACCAGCGCCCAGGGGAATGAGCAGTTCTTC. The full variable domain, rest sourced from reference TRBV15 and TRBJ2-1, is DAMVIQNPRYQVTQFGKPVTLSCSQTLNHNVMYWYQQKSSQAPKLLFHYYDKDFNNEADTPDNFQSRRPNTSFCFLDIRSPGLGDTAMYLCATSAQGNEQFFGPGTRLTVL.

This clonotype was counted only a few times. This sequence joins TRBV10-3 and TRBJ1-5; D is perhaps TRBD1 (6 bases). The CDR3 sequence is 13 residues long. From germline, CDR1 is ENHRY and CDR2 SYGVKD. Trimming removed 4 bases from V and 6 bases from J, with 10 bases in between. CDR3 sequence (DNA): TGTGCCATCAGTGTGGGGGGGGCTCAGCCCCAGCATTTT. Amino acids: CAISVGGAQPQHF.

This clonotype was picked up a small number of times. The rearrangement links TRBV5-1 to TRBJ1-1, with D possibly TRBD1 on 6 matching bases. Germline CDR1 SGHRS, CDR2 YFSETQ. The CDR3 extends over 18 amino acids. V was shortened by 4 bases and J by 1 base, with 23 bases between the two germline ends. The CDR3: CASSLRTGTHKTNTEAFF. The DNA for the CDR3 is TGCGCCAGCAGCCTCCGTACCGGGACACATAAGACGAACACTGAAGCTTTCTTT. The full variable domain, rest sourced from reference TRBV5-1 and TRBJ1-1, is KAGVTQTPRYLIKTRGQQVTLSCSPISGHRSVSWYQQTPGQGLQFLFEYFSETQRNKGNFPGRFSGRQFSNSRSEMNVSTLELGDSALYLCASSLRTGTHKTNTEAFFGQGTRLTVV.

The chain employs TRBV27 and TRBJ1-1; no clear D gene. The ends were cut back, 3 bases at V and 1 base at J, with 12 bases in the middle. Germline V CDR1 and CDR2: MNHEY, SMNVEV (reference sequence). The CDR3 sequence is 15 residues long. CDR3 in amino acids: CASSFDNRENTEAFF. The CDR3 DNA follows: TGTGCCAGCAGTTTCGATAACCGGGAGAACACTGAAGCTTTCTTT.

The V gene is TRBV3-1, the J gene TRBJ2-3; 8 nucleotides align to TRBD2. J was trimmed by 6 bases and V by 0 bases; bases with no gene match: 5. The germline V gene has CDR1 LGHDT and CDR2 YNNKEL (reference sequence). There are 15 residues in the CDR3. The CDR3 DNA follows: TGTGCCAGCAGCCAAGATCGGAGCGGGAGCGATACGCAGTATTTT. Its translation: CASSQDRSGSDTQYF.

This chain joins TRBV7-2 and TRBJ1-3, with unresolved D. Germline values: CDR1 SGHTA, CDR2 FQGNSA. This CDR3 comprises 16 residues. Trimming took off 5 bases at V and 6 bases at J, with 20 bases between the two ends. CDR3 sequence (DNA): TGTGCCAGCAGCCCCCGGTACGATTGGGCGGAAAACACCATATATTTT. This translates into CASSPRYDWAENTIYF.

The chain has TRBV25-1 and TRBJ1-2, with D perhaps TRBD1 (5 bases). CDR1 and CDR2 from the germline V gene are MGHDK and SYGVNS. With 4 bases removed from V and 4 bases from J, the gap between germline ends came to 19 bases. The CDR3 runs to 16 residues. For the CDR3, the DNA is TGTGCCAGCAGTGCCCGGAACAACCTGGGGCGCTATGGCTACACCTTC. Translation: CASSARNNLGRYGYTF.

This clonotype was picked up many times. The rearrangement uses TRBV20-1 and TRBJ1-5; 7 bases are shared with TRBD1. Germline CDR1 DFQATT, CDR2 SNEGSKA (reference sequence). The CDR3 covers 13 residues. V was clipped by 4 bases and J by 2 bases; unmatched bases: 2. Here the CDR3 DNA reads TGCAGTGCTACAGACAGGGGCAATCAGCCCCAGCATTTT. Amino acid sequence: CSATDRGNQPQHF.

This clonotype was seen more than once but under ten times. This sequence joins TRBV20-1 and TRBJ1-1; a weak D match, TRBD1 (5 bases). V was shortened by 0 bases and J by 5 bases, with 19 bases between the two germline ends. This CDR3 region has 16 residues. CDR1 is DFQATT and CDR2 is SNEGSKA in the germline V gene (reference sequence). CDR3 sequence: CSAREFVRGLLTEAFF. CDR3 bases: TGCAGTGCTAGAGAGTTTGTGAGGGGTTTGTTGACTGAAGCTTTCTTT.

The V and J genes are TRBV7-7 and TRBJ2-5; 7 nucleotides agree with TRBD2. Germline-derived CDR1 and CDR2 are SSHAT and FNYEAQ (reference sequence). Trimming removed 1 base from V and 1 base from J; junction bases left unmatched: 6. The CDR3 contains 16 residues. The CDR3 here is CASSLGAGAGQETQYF. CDR3 bases: TGTGCCAGCAGCTTAGGGGCGGGAGCGGGCCAAGAGACCCAGTACTTC.

This clonotype was detected many times. The J gene is TRBJ2-2, the V gene TRBV12-3 or TRBV12-4; possible D gene TRBD2, 6 bases. The germline V and J ends were trimmed by 5 bases and 6 bases, with 13 bases remaining between them. This CDR3 is built from 14 residues. The CDR3: CASSQQTRSGELFF. CDR3 DNA: TGTGCCAGCAGTCAACAGACTAGGTCCGGGGAGCTGTTTTTT.

This chain links TRBV5-1 with TRBJ2-5, with 9 bases aligning to TRBD1. This CDR3 has 14 amino acids. The junction had 10 bases not matched to a gene; V was cut back by 7 bases and J by 6 bases. Germline CDR1 reads SGHRS; CDR2 reads YFSETQ. CDR3 sequence reads: CASSPGTGIQTQYF. CDR3 nucleotides: TGCGCCAGCTCCCCGGGGACAGGGATACAGACCCAGTACTTC.

This clonotype was picked up a small number of times. J is TRBJ2-5 and V is TRBV11-2; tentative D call: TRBD2 (5 bases). The V end was cut by 0 bases, the J end by 5 bases, with 13 bases between. The length of the CDR3 is 15 residues. From germline, CDR1 is SGHAT and CDR2 FQNNGV. The CDR3 DNA is TGTGCCAGCAGCTTAGATCTAAGAGGGTTGGAGACCCAGTACTTC. Translation: CASSLDLRGLETQYF.

This clonotype has a count of ten or more. The gene calls are TRBV5-1 and TRBJ2-1; TRBD2 aligns across 7 bases. Looked up from germline, CDR1 is SGHRS and CDR2 is YFSETQ. V shed 4 bases, J shed 2 bases, and the junction held 3 bases outside the gene matches. This CDR3 region has 14 residues. The CDR3 DNA reads TGCGCCAGCAGCCCTGGACTAGCCTACAATGAGCAGTTCTTC. Translating gives CASSPGLAYNEQFF.

The rearrangement links TRBV6-1 to TRBJ2-2; 7 nucleotides align to TRBD2. V shed 2 bases and J 5 bases; nucleotides not matched to a gene: 8. Germline V gene data show CDR1 as MNHNS and CDR2 as SASEGT. The CDR3 contains 16 residues. The CDR3 protein is CASSEWAGEVTGELFF. As DNA, the CDR3 is TGTGCCAGCAGTGAATGGGCGGGAGAGGTGACCGGGGAGCTGTTTTTT.

This chain uses TRBV3-1 with TRBJ1-2; no firm D call. The CDR3 has 14 residues. The V and J ends lost 1 base and 4 bases respectively, with 10 bases between them. Germline lookup yields CDR1 LGHDT and CDR2 YNNKEL (reference sequence). CDR3 DNA sequence: TGTGCCAGCAGCCAAGTGGTGGGCGGCTATGGCTACACCTTC. This codes for CASSQVVGGYGYTF. The full variable domain, with the rest looked up from reference TRBV3-1 and TRBJ1-2, is DTAVSQTPKYLVTQMGNDKSIKCEQNLGHDTMYWYKQDSKKFLKIMFSYNNKELIINETVPNRFSPKSPDKAHLNLHINSLELGDSAVYFCASSQVVGGYGYTFGSGTRLTVV.

This clonotype has a handful of counts. This chain uses TRBV5-1 with TRBJ2-1; D gene uncertain. The CDR3 loop spans 8 amino acids. Germline V gives CDR1 SGHRS, CDR2 YFSETQ. V lost 10 bases and J 4 bases, leaving 0 bases between the germline ends. The CDR3, as DNA: TGCGCCTACAATGAGCAGTTCTTC. Translation: CAYNEQFF.

CDR3 region: CASRVGTGASPLHF. CDR3 sequence (DNA): TGTGCCAGCAGGGTCGGGACAGGGGCTTCACCCCTCCACTTT. The rearrangement links TRBV27 to TRBJ1-6, with 10 bases fitting TRBD1. The CDR3 is 14 amino acids. Germline assignment: CDR1 MNHEY and CDR2 SMNVEV (reference sequence). V dropped 6 bases and J dropped 9; count of bases not matched to a gene: 5.